These T cell receptor beta chains were read from a single sample in a study of PD-L1 blockade in urothelial cancer. Method: immunoSEQ multiplex PCR; TCRdb's copy keeps in-frame clones and lacks some. The data show tens of thousands of clones, 85% to 90% seen once. The source was PBMCs, collected around atezolizumab (anti-PD-L1) treatment. The receptors come from a man aged 60 to 75 with urothelial cancer. CDR3s include the opening cysteine and the closing phenylalanine or tryptophan. A D gene is named only where the DNA matches it firmly. Clone size is stated in some rows and not others, as once, few, many or a class when expanded.

CASRTTRFSGELFF TGTGCCAGCAGGACGACTAGGTTCTCCGGGGAGCTGTTTTTT - TRBJ2-2 - TRBV7-3
CASSLAGYPRAFF TGTGCCAGCAGTCTGGCAGGGTACCCTCGAGCTTTCTTT - TRBJ1-1 - TRBV6-6
CASSPQGWNQPQHF TGTGCCAGCTCACCACAGGGGTGGAATCAGCCCCAGCATTTT - TRBJ1-5 - TRBV18
CASSLRLAGGPRNEQFF TGTGCCAGCAGCCTTCGACTAGCGGGGGGGCCTAGGAATGAGCAGTTCTTC - TRBJ2-1 TRBD2 TRBV7-2
CASSYPPGHKNQPQHF TGTGCCAGCAGTTACCCACCGGGACACAAAAATCAGCCCCAGCATTTT - TRBJ1-5 - TRBV6-5
CASEAWGPKFSYEQYF TGTGCCAGCGAAGCATGGGGGCCAAAATTCTCCTACGAGCAGTACTTC - TRBJ2-7 - TRBV7-9
CASSLASGLYEQYF TGCGCCAGCAGCTTGGCTAGCGGGCTCTACGAGCAGTACTTC - TRBJ2-7 TRBD2 TRBV5-1
CASMMVSSALPTGELFF TGTGCCAGCATGATGGTTTCTAGCGCTTTACCCACCGGGGAGCTGTTTTTT - TRBJ2-2 - TRBV5-6
CASTLHRDTEAFF TGTGCCAGCACCCTTCACCGGGACACTGAAGCTTTCTTT - TRBJ1-1 - TRBV6-1
CASSSGGGGKAYEQYF TGTGCCAGCAGCTCCGGAGGAGGGGGCAAGGCCTACGAGCAGTACTTC - TRBJ2-7 - TRBV5-4
CATSSGARETQYF TGTGCCACCAGCTCAGGGGCACGGGAGACCCAGTACTTC once TRBJ2-5 - TRBV15
CASSPTHVTGTIPNYGYTF TGCGCCAGCAGCCCGACGCATGTTACAGGAACGATACCTAACTATGGCTACACCTTC - TRBJ1-2 - TRBV4-1
CASTVGQRYGYTF TGTGCCAGTACCGTAGGACAGCGCTATGGCTACACCTTC once TRBJ1-2 - TRBV19
CASSSGTGNRNTIYF TGTGCCAGCAGCTCCGGGACAGGGAACAGGAACACCATATATTTT - TRBJ1-3 TRBD1 TRBV9
CASRRGEGRDEKLFF TGTGCCAGTAGGCGAGGCGAGGGCCGTGATGAAAAACTGTTTTTT - TRBJ1-4 - TRBV19
CASSAQTGRSEKLFF TGTGCCAGCAGTGCCCAGACAGGGCGAAGTGAAAAACTGTTTTTT - TRBJ1-4 TRBD1 TRBV28
CAWIGTGRVWGYGYTF TGTGCCTGGATTGGGACAGGGCGAGTTTGGGGCTATGGCTACACCTTC - TRBJ1-2 TRBD1 TRBV30
CASRLWGDTDTQYF TGTGCCAGTAGGTTGTGGGGGGACACAGATACGCAGTATTTT - TRBJ2-3 - TRBV19
CASSFGTGNEQYF TGTGCCAGCAGCTTCGGAACAGGGAACGAGCAGTACTTC few TRBJ2-7 - TRBV7-2
CASSRPPPNYGYTF TGTGCCAGCAGCCGTCCCCCTCCTAACTATGGCTACACCTTC few TRBJ1-2 - TRBV7-2
CASSPQTGEGEGYTF TGTGCCAGCAGTCCACAGACAGGGGAAGGAGAGGGCTACACCTTC - TRBJ1-2 TRBD1 TRBV6-5
CASSVGDRVVGELFF TGTGCCAGCAGCGTAGGGGACAGGGTCGTCGGGGAGCTGTTTTTT - TRBJ2-2 TRBD1 TRBV9
CASSQESGRTQVSYNEQFF TGCGCCAGCAGCCAAGAATCGGGTCGCACACAGGTCTCCTACAATGAGCAGTTCTTC - TRBJ2-1 - TRBV4-1
CAISPGLDNNEQFF TGTGCCATCAGCCCGGGACTAGATAACAATGAGCAGTTCTTC - TRBJ2-1 TRBD2 TRBV10-3
CAISAQGFNQPQHF TGTGCCATCAGTGCACAGGGATTCAATCAGCCCCAGCATTTT - TRBJ1-5 - TRBV10-3
CAISEPARPSLGASTGELFF TGTGCCATCAGTGAGCCAGCAAGGCCGAGTCTGGGGGCCTCCACCGGGGAGCTGTTTTTT - TRBJ2-2 - TRBV10-3
CAWRTSGIETQYF TGTGCCTGGAGGACTAGCGGGATTGAGACCCAGTACTTC - TRBJ2-5 TRBD2 TRBV30
CATSLERGSSYEQYF TGTGCCACCAGTCTCGAGCGGGGGAGCTCCTACGAGCAGTACTTC - TRBJ2-7 TRBD2 TRBV19
CASSIGQGSNYGYTF TGTGCCAGTAGTATTGGGCAGGGATCCAACTATGGCTACACCTTC - TRBJ1-2 - TRBV19
CASSLGLILAGVTDTQYF TGTGCCAGCAGCTTAGGCCTCATTCTAGCGGGGGTCACAGATACGCAGTATTTT - TRBJ2-3 TRBD2 TRBV11-3
CASSRGNTEAFF TGTGCCAGCAGTAGGGGTAACACTGAAGCTTTCTTT - TRBJ1-1 - TRBV25-1
CASSFDEQFF TGTGCCAGCAGCTTCGATGAGCAGTTCTTC - TRBJ2-1 - TRBV7-9
CASSLVSGTLRTQYF TGTGCCAGCAGCTTGGTTAGCGGGACCCTCCGGACCCAGTACTTC - TRBJ2-5 TRBD2 TRBV5-4
CASSIEGSGGYQETQYF TGTGCCAGTAGTATAGAGGGTAGCGGGGGTTACCAAGAGACCCAGTACTTC - TRBJ2-5 TRBD2 TRBV19
CSVLSGSNTGELFF TGCAGCGTGCTTAGCGGGTCGAACACCGGGGAGCTGTTTTTT few TRBJ2-2 TRBD2 TRBV29-1
CASSLGTAYQETQYF TGTGCCAGCAGCTTGGGGACAGCGTACCAAGAGACCCAGTACTTC - TRBJ2-5 TRBD1 TRBV11-3
CASSDPAGEVGDTQYF TGTGCCAGCAGCGACCCAGCGGGAGAGGTGGGAGATACGCAGTATTTT - TRBJ2-3 TRBD2 TRBV9